Sequencing of this T cell receptor beta chain was carried out in a study of molecular identifiers for immune sequencing clone quantification. Study outcomes and limitations: Barcode-sharing identical TCR molecules could underestimate highly expanded clone sizes.

Details on this clonotype: Its antigen is not identified.

Sorting captured naive CD8 T cells as CD8+CD4-CCR7+CD45RA+. The CDR3 covers 14 residues. V lost 5 bases and J lost 7; bases outside the gene matches: 5. Listed TCR primers, together with previously described methods, were used for the bulk TCR libraries. TCRdb ran MiXCR on the PCR reads and lists one entry per CDR3 protein. This sample yields hundreds of thousands of distinct CDR3 sequences, of which about a fifth are seen a single time; about 0.81% belongs to the top ten. The chain uses TRBV12-3 or TRBV12-4 and TRBJ2-1; 10 bases align to TRBD1. The sequence came from a human donor in good health. Some libraries in this study had Jurkat cell RNA spiked in. The sample comprised naive CD8+ T cells from blood, with Jurkat cell RNA spiked in. Subset noted: FACS-sorted CD8+CD4-CCR7+CD45RA+ naive T cells. For the CDR3, the DNA is TGTGCCAGCAGTCAGACAGGGGGCACAAATGAGCAGTTCTTC. Its translation: CASSQTGGTNEQFF.